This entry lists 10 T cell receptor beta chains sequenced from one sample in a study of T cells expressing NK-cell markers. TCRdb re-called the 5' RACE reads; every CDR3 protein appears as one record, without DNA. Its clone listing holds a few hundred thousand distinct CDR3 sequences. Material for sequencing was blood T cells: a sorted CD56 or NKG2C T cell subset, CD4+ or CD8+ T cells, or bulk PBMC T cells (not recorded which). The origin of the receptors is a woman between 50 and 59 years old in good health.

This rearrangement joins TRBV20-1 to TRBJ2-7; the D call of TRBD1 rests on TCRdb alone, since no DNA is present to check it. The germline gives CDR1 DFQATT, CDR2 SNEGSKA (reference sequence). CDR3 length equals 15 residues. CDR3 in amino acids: CSARGLQGIQSEQYF.

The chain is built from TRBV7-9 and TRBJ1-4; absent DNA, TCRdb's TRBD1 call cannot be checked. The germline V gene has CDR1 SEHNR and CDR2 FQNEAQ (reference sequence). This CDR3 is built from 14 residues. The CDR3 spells CASSFGGLNEKLFF.

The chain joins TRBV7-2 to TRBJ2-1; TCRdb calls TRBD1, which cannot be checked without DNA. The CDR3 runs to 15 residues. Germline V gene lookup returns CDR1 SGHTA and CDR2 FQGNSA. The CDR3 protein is CASSPRWENYNEQFF.

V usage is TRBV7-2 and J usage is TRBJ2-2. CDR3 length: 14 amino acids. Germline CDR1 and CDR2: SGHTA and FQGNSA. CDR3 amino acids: CASSRAAYTGELFF. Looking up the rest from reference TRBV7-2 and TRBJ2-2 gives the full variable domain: GAGVSQSPSNKVTEKGKDVELRCDPISGHTALYWYRQSLGQGLEFLIYFQGNSAPDKSGLPSDRFSAERTGGSVSTLTIQRTQQEDSAVYLCASSRAAYTGELFFGEGSRLTVL.

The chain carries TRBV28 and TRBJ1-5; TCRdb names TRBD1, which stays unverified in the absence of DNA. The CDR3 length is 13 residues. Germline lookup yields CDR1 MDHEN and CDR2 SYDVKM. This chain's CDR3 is CASMEGATQPQHF.

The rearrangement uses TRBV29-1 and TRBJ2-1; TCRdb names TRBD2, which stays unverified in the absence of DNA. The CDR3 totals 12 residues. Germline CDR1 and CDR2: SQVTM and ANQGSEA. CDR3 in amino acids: CSGGSGRGEQFF.

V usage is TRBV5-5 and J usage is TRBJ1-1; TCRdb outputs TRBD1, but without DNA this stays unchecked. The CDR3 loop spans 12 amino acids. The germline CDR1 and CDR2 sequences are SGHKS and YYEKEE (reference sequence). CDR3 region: CASSLRGIEAFF.

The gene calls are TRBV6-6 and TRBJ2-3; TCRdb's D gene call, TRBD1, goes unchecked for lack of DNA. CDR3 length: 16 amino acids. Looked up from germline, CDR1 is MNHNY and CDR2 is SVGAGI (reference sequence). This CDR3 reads CASSLTPGPESTTQYF.

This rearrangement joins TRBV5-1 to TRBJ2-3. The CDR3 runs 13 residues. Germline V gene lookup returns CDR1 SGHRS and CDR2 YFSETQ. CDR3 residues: CASSSDRIYTQYF. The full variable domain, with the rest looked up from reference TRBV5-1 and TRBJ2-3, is KAGVTQTPRYLIKTRGQQVTLSCSPISGHRSVSWYQQTPGQGLQFLFEYFSETQRNKGNFPGRFSGRQFSNSRSEMNVSTLELGDSALYLCASSSDRIYTQYFGPGTRLTVL.

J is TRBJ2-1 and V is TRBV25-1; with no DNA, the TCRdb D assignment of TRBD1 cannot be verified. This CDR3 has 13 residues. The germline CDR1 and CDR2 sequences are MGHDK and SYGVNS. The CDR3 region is CASSEYTGNEQFF.